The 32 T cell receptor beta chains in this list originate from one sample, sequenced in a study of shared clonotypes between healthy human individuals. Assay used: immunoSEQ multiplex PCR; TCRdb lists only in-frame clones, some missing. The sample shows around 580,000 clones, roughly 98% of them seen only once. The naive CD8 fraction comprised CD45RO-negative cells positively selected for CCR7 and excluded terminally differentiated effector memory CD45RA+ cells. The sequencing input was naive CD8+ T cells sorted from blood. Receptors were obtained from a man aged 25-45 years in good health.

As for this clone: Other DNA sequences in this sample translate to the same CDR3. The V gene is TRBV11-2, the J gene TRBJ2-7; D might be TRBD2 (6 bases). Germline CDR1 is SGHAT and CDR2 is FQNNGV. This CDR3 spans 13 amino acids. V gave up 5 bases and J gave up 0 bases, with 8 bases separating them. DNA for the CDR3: TGTGCCAGCAGCCCGGGACTCTCCTACGAGCAGTACTTC. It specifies CASSPGLSYEQYF.

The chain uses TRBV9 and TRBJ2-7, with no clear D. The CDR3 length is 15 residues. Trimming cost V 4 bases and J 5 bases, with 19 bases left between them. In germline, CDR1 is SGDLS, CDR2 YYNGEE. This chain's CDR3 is CASSPISVGPDEQYF. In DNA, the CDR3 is TGTGCCAGCAGCCCGATTTCGGTCGGGCCAGACGAGCAGTACTTC. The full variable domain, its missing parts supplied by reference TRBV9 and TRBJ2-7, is DSGVTQTPKHLITATGQRVTLRCSPRSGDLSVYWYQQSLDQGLQFLIQYYNGEERAKGNILERFSAQQFPDLHSELNLSSLELGDSALYFCASSPISVGPDEQYFGPGTRLTVT.

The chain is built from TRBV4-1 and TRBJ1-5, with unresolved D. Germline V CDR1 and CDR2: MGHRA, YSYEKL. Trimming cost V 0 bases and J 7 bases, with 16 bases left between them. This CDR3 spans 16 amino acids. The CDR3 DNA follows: TGCGCCAGCAGCCAAGAAAATCGACCCGCAGGACAGCCCCAGCATTTT. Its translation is CASSQENRPAGQPQHF.

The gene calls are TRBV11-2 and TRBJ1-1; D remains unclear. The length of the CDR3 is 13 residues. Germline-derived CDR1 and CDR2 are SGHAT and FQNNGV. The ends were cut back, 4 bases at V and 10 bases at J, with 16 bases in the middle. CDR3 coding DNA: TGTGCCAGCAGCTCAATGGTCAGGAGCGGAGCTTTCTTT. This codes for CASSSMVRSGAFF.

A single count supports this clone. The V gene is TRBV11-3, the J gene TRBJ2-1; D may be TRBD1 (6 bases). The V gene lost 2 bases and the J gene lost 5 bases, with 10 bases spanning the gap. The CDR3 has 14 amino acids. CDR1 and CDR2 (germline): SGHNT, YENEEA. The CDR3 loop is CASSLSRGNNEQFF. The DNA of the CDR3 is TGTGCCAGCAGCTTATCCAGGGGCAACAATGAGCAGTTCTTC.

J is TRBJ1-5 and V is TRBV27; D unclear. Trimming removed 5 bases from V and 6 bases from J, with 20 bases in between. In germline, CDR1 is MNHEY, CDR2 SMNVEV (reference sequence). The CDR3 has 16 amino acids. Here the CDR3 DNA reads TGTGCCAGCAGTCCCTCGACCTTGACGGCGGGTCAGCCCCAGCATTTT. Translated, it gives CASSPSTLTAGQPQHF.

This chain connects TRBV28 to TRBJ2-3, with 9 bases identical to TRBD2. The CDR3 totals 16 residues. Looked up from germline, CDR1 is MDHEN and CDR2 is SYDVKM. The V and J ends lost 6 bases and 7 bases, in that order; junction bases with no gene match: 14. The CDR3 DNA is TGTGCCAGCAGATTCATAGCGGGAGAAATTCATAATACGCAGTATTTT. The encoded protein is CASRFIAGEIHNTQYF.

The CDR3 region has the DNA TGTGCCAGCAGCGGACTGACTAGCGGAACGAACACCGGGGAGCTGTTTTTT. This translates into CASSGLTSGTNTGELFF. The chain couples TRBV9 to TRBJ2-2, with 9 bases identical to TRBD2. From germline, CDR1 is SGDLS and CDR2 YYNGEE. V lost 3 bases to trimming and J lost 0 bases; unmatched junction nucleotides: 6. The CDR3 runs to 17 residues.

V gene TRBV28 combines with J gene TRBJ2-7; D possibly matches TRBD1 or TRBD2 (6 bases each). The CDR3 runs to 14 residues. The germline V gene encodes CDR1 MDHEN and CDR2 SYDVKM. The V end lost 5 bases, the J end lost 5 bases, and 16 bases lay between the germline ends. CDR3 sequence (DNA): TGTGCCAGCAGTCCAAAACAGGGAGGCCACGAGCAGTACTTC. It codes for CASSPKQGGHEQYF.

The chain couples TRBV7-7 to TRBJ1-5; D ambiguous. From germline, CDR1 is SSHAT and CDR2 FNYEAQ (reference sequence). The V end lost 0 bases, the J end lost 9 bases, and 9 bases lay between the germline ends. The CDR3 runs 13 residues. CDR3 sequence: CASSLAAGWPQHF. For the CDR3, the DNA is TGTGCCAGCAGCTTAGCCGCGGGATGGCCCCAGCATTTT. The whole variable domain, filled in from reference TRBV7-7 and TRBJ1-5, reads GAGVSQSPRYKVTKRGQDVTLRCDPISSHATLYWYQQALGQGPEFLTYFNYEAQPDKSGLPSDRFSAERPEGSISTLTIQRTEQRDSAMYRCASSLAAGWPQHFGDGTRLSIL.

The CDR3 loop is CASSVMSMPSEQFF. In DNA, the CDR3 is TGTGCCAGCAGTGTTATGAGTATGCCCAGTGAGCAGTTCTTC. The V and J genes are TRBV2 and TRBJ2-1; D unclear. Trimming shortened V by 4 bases and J by 9 bases, and 16 bases separated the two germline ends. The germline gives CDR1 SNHLY, CDR2 FYNNEI. The CDR3 totals 14 residues.

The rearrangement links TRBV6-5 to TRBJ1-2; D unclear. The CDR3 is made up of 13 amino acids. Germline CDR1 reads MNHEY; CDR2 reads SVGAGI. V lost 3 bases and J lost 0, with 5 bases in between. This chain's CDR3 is CASSYGPNYGYTF. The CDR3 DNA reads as TGTGCCAGCAGTTATGGTCCTAACTATGGCTACACCTTC.

The DNA of the CDR3 is TGTGCCAGCAGTTATAGGGATACGCAGTATTTT. Its protein is CASSYRDTQYF. The chain links TRBV6-5 to TRBJ2-3; no definite D call. The germline V and J ends were trimmed by 3 bases and 6 bases, with 4 bases remaining between them. Per germline, CDR1 MNHEY and CDR2 SVGAGI. This CDR3 region has 11 residues.

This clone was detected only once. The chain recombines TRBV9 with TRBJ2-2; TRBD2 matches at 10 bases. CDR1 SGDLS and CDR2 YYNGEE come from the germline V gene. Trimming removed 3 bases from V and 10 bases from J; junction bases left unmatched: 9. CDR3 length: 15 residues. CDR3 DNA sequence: TGTGCCAGCAGCGGGAGGGAACTAGCGGGAATGGAGCTGTTTTTT. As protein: CASSGRELAGMELFF.

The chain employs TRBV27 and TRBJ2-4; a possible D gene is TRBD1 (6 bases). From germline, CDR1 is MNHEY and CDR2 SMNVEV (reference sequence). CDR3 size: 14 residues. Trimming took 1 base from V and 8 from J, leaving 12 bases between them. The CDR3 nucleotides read TGTGCCAGCAGTTTATTATCAGGGGCGGACATTCAGTACTTC. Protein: CASSLLSGADIQYF.

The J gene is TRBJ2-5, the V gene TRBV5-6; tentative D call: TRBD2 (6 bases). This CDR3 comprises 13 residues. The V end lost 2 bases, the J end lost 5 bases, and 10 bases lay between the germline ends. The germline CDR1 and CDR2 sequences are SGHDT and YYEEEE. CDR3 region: CASSFSGGETQYF. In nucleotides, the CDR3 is TGTGCCAGCAGCTTCAGTGGAGGGGAGACCCAGTACTTC. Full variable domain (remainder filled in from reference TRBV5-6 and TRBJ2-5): DAGVTQSPTHLIKTRGQQVTLRCSPKSGHDTVSWYQQALGQGPQFIFQYYEEEERQRGNFPDRFSGHQFPNYSSELNVNALLLGDSALYLCASSFSGGETQYFGPGTRLLVL.

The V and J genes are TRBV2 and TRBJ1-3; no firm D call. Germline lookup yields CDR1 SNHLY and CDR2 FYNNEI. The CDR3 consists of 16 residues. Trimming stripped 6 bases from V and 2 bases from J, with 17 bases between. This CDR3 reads CASRSIRDGAGNTIYF. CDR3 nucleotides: TGTGCCAGCAGGTCCATTAGGGATGGGGCTGGAAACACCATATATTTT.

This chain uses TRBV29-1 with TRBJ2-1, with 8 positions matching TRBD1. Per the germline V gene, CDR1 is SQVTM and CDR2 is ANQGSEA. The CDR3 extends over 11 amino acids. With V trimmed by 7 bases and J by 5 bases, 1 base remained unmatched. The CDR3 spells CSGQGNNEQFF. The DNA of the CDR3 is TGCAGCGGACAGGGGAACAATGAGCAGTTCTTC.

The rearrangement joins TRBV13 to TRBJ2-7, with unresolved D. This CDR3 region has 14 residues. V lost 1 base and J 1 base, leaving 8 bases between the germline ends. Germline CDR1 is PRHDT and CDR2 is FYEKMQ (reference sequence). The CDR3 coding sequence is TGTGCCAGCAGCTTAGCCGACGGATCCTACGAGCAGTACTTC. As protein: CASSLADGSYEQYF.

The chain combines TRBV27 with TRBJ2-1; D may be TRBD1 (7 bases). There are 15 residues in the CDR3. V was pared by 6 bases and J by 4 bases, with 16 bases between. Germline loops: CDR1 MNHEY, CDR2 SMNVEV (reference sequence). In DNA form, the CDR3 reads TGTGCCAGCAGCCGAGGGGCAGGGGGGTACAATGAGCAGTTCTTC. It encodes CASSRGAGGYNEQFF.

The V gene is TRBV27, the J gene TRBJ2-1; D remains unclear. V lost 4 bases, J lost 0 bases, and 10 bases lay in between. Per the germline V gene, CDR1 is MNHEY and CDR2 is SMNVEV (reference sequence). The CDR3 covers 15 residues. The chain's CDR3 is CASSSAVSSYNEQFF. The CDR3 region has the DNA TGTGCCAGCAGTTCAGCAGTGAGCTCCTACAATGAGCAGTTCTTC.

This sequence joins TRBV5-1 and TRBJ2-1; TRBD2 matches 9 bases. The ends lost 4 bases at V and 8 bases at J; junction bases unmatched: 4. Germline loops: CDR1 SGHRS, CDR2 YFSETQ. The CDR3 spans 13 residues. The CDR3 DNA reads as TGCGCCAGCAGCCCGGGACTAGCAGATGAGCAGTTCTTC. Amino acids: CASSPGLADEQFF.

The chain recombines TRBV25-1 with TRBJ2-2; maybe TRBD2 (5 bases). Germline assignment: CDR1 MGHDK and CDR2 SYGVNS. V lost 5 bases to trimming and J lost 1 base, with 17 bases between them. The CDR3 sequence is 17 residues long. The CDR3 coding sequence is TGTGCCAGCAGTCCCCGCGGGTTAGGAAAGAACACCGGGGAGCTGTTTTTT. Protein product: CASSPRGLGKNTGELFF.

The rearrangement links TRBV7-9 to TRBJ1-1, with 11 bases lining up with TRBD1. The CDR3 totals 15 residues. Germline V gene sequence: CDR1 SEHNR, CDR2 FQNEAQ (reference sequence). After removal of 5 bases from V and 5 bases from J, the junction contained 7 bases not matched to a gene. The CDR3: CASSDPGQGETEAFF. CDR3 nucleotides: TGTGCCAGCAGCGACCCGGGACAGGGGGAGACTGAAGCTTTCTTT.

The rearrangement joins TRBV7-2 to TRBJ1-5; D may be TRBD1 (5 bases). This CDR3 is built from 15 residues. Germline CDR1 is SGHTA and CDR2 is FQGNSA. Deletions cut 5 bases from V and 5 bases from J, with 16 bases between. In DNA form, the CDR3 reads TGTGCCAGCAGCCCGCGGGACGCCAGGCATCAGCCCCAGCATTTT. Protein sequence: CASSPRDARHQPQHF.

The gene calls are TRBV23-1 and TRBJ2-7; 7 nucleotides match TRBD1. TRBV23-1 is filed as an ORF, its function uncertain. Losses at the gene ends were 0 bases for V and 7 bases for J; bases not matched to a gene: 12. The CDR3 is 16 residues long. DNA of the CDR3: TGCGCCAGCAGTCAATCGAACCCCAGGGGGTGGGGGGAGCAGTACTTC. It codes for CASSQSNPRGWGEQYF.

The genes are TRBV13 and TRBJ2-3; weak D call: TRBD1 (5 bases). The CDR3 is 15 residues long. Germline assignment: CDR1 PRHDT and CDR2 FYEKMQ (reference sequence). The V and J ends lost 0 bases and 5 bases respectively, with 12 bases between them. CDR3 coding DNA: TGTGCCAGCAGCTTAGGCCCAAGTAGGGGAGATACGCAGTATTTT. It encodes CASSLGPSRGDTQYF.

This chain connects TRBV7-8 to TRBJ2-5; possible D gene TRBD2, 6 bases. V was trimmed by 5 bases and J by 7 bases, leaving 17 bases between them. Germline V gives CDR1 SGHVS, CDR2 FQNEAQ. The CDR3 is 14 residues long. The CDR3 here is CASSPSSAGWTQYF. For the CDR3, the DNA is TGTGCCAGCAGCCCTTCTAGCGCCGGGTGGACCCAGTACTTC.

DNA for the CDR3: TGTGCCAGCAGCTCTGGGAACACTGAAGCTTTCTTT. It specifies CASSSGNTEAFF. J is TRBJ1-1 and V is TRBV21-1. TRBV21-1 is a listed pseudogene. The CDR3 has 12 residues.

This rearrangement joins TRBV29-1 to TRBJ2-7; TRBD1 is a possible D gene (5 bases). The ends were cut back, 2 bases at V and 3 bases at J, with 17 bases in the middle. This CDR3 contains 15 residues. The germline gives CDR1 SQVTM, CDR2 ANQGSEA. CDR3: CSVELLGQESYEQYF. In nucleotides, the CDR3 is TGCAGCGTTGAACTTTTGGGGCAGGAAAGCTACGAGCAGTACTTC.

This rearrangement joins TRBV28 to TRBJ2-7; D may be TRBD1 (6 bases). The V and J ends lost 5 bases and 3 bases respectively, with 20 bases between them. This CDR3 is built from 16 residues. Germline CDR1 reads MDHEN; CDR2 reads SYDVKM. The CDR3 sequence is CASSPSQGILDYEQYF. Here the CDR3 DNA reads TGTGCCAGCAGTCCTTCACAGGGCATACTCGACTACGAGCAGTACTTC.

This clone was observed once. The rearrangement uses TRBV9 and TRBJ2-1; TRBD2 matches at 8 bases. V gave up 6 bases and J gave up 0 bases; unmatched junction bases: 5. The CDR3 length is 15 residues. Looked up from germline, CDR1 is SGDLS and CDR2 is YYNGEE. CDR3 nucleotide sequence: TGTGCCAGCACCCGTAGCGGGGTCTCCTACAATGAGCAGTTCTTC. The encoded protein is CASTRSGVSYNEQFF.